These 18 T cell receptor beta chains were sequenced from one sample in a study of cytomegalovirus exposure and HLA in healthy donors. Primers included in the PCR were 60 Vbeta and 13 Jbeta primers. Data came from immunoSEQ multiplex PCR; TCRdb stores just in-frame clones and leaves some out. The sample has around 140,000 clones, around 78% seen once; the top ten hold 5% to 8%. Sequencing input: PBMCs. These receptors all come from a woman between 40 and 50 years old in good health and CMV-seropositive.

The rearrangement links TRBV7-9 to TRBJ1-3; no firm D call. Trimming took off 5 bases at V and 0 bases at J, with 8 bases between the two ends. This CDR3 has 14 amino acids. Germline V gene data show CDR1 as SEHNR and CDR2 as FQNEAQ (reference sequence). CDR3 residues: CASSAGNSGNTIYF. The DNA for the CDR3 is TGTGCCAGCAGCGCAGGAAACTCTGGAAACACCATATATTTT.

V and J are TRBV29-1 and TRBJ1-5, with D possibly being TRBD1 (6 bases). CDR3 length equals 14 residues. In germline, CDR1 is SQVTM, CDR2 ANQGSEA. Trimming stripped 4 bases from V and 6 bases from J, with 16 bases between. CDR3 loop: CSVVPTGLGQPQHF. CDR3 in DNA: TGCAGCGTTGTCCCTACAGGGTTGGGTCAGCCCCAGCATTTT.

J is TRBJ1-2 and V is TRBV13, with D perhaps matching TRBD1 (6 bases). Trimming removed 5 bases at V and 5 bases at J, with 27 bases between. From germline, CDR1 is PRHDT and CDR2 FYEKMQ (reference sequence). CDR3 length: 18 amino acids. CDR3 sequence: CASSPTRGGASVKYGYTF. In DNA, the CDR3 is TGTGCCAGCAGCCCTACACGGGGGGGCGCGTCAGTGAAGTATGGCTACACCTTC.

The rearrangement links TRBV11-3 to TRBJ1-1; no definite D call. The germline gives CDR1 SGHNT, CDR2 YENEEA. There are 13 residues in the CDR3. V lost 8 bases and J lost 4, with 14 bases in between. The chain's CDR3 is CASFLTWPTEAFF. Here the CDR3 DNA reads TGTGCCAGCTTTCTGACATGGCCCACTGAAGCTTTCTTT. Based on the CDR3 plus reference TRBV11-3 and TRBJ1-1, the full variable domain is EAGVVQSPRYKIIEKKQPVAFWCNPISGHNTLYWYLQNLGQGPELLIRYENEEAVDDSQLPKDRFSAERLKGVDSTLKIQPAELGDSAVYLCASFLTWPTEAFFGQGTRLTVV.

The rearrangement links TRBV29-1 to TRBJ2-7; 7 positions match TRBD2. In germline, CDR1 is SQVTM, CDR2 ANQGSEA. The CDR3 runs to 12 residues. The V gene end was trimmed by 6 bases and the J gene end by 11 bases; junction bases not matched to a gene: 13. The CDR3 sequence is CSVRGLSGMEYF. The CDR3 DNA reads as TGCAGCGTGAGAGGTCTAAGCGGGATGGAGTACTTC.

CDR3: CASSVEAGGHSTGEQFF. The CDR3 nucleotides are TGTGCCAGCAGCGTAGAGGCAGGAGGCCATAGTACCGGTGAGCAGTTCTTC. The rearrangement uses TRBV9 and TRBJ2-1; perhaps TRBD2 as D (5 bases). CDR3 length: 17 amino acids. Germline CDR1 is SGDLS and CDR2 is YYNGEE. Trimming cost V 0 bases and J 9 bases, with 22 bases left between them.

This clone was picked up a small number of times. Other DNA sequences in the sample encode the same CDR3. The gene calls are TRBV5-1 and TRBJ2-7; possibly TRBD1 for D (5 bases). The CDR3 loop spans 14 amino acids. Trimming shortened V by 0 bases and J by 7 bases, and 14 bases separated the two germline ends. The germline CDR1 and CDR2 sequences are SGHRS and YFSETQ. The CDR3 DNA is TGCGCCAGCAGCTTGGTCTCCTTCGGACAAGAGCAGTACTTC. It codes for CASSLVSFGQEQYF. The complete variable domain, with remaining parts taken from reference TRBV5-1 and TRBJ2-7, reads KAGVTQTPRYLIKTRGQQVTLSCSPISGHRSVSWYQQTPGQGLQFLFEYFSETQRNKGNFPGRFSGRQFSNSRSEMNVSTLELGDSALYLCASSLVSFGQEQYFGPGTRLTVT.

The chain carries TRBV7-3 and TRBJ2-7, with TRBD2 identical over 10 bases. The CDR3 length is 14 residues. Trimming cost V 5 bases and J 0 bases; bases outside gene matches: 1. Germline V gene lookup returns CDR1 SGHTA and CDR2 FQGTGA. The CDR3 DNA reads TGTGCCAGCAGCCGGACTAGCGGCTCCTACGAGCAGTACTTC. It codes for CASSRTSGSYEQYF. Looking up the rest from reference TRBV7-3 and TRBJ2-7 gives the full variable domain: GAGVSQTPSNKVTEKGKYVELRCDPISGHTALYWYRQSLGQGPEFLIYFQGTGAADDSGLPNDRFFAVRPEGSVSTLKIQRTERGDSAVYLCASSRTSGSYEQYFGPGTRLTVT.

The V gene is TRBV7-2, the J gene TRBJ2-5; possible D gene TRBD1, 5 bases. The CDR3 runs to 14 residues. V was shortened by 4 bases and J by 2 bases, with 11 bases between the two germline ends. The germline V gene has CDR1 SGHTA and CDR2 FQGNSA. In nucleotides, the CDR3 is TGTGCCAGCAGCTACCAGGGTCGGCAAGAGACCCAGTACTTC. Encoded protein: CASSYQGRQETQYF. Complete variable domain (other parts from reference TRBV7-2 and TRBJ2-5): GAGVSQSPSNKVTEKGKDVELRCDPISGHTALYWYRQSLGQGLEFLIYFQGNSAPDKSGLPSDRFSAERTGGSVSTLTIQRTQQEDSAVYLCASSYQGRQETQYFGPGTRLLVL.

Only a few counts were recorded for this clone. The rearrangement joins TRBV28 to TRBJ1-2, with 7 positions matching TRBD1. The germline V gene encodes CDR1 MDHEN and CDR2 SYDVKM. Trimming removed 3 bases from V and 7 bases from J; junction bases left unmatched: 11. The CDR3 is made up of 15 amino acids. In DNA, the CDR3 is TGTGCCAGCAGTTTCTCGGGACAGATCCTCCGTGGCTACACCTTC. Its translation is CASSFSGQILRGYTF.

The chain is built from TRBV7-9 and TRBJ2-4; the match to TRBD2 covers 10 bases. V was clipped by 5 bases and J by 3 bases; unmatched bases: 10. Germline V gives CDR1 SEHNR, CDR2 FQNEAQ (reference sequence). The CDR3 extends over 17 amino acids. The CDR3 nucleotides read TGTGCCAGCAGCCAACCTCTAGCGGGAGCGGGCAAAAACATTCAGTACTTC. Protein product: CASSQPLAGAGKNIQYF.

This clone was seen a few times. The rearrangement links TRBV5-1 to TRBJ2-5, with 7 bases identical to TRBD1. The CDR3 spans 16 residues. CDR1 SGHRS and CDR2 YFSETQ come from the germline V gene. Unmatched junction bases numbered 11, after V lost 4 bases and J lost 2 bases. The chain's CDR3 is CASSLGTAQVQETQYF. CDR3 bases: TGCGCCAGCAGCCTCGGGACAGCTCAGGTTCAAGAGACCCAGTACTTC. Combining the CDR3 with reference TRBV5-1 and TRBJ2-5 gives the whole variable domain KAGVTQTPRYLIKTRGQQVTLSCSPISGHRSVSWYQQTPGQGLQFLFEYFSETQRNKGNFPGRFSGRQFSNSRSEMNVSTLELGDSALYLCASSLGTAQVQETQYFGPGTRLLVL.

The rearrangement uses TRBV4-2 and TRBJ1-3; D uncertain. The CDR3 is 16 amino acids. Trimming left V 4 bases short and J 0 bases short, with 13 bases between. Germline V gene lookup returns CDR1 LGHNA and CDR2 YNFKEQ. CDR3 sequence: CASSRPSEGSGNTIYF. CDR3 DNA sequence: TGTGCCAGCAGCCGCCCCAGCGAGGGCTCTGGAAACACCATATATTTT.

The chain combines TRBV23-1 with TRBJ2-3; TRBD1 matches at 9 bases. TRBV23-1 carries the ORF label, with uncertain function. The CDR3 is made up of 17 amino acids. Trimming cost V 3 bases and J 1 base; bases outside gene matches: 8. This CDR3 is CASSHPGQGRGTDTQYF. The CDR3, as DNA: TGCGCCAGCAGTCACCCGGGACAGGGCCGGGGCACAGATACGCAGTATTTT.

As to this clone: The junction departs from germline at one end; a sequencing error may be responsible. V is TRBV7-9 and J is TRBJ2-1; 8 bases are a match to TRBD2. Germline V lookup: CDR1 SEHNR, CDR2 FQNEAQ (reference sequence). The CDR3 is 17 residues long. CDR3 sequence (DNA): TGTTCCAGCAGCCCTGACGTAGCGGGGCCCCTATACAATGAGCAGTTCTTC. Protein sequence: CSSSPDVAGPLYNEQFF.

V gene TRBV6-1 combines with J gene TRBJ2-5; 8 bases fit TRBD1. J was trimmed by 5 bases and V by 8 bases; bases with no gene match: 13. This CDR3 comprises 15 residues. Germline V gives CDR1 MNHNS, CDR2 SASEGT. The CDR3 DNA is TGTGCCAGCCCTGGACTGCAGGGGGCACGGGAGACCCAGTACTTC. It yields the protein CASPGLQGARETQYF.

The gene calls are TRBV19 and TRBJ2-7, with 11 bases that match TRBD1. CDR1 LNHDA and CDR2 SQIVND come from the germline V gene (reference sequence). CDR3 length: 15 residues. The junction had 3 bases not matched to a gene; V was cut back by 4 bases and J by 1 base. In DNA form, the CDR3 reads TGTGCCAGTAGTACCCGGGACAGGGGGTCCTACGAGCAGTACTTC. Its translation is CASSTRDRGSYEQYF.

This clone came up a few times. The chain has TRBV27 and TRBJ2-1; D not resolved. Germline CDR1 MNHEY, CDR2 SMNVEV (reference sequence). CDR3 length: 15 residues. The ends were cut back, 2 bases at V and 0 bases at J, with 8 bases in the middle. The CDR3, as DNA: TGTGCCAGCAGTTTACTGGAGAGCTCCTACAATGAGCAGTTCTTC. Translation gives CASSLLESSYNEQFF.